This T cell receptor (beta chain) was identified in a study of beta chain features in type 1 diabetes. The whole isolated RNA underwent reverse transcription, so sequencing captured expressed TCRB transcripts. Libraries were prepared by immunoSEQ multiplex PCR; TCRdb keeps only in-frame clonotypes and omits some of them. The data show roughly 230,000 clones, over 8.5% seen once. Deletions cut 4 bases from V and 5 bases from J, with 18 bases between. This CDR3 is 15 amino acids long. CDR1 and CDR2 (germline): PRHDT, FYEKMQ (reference sequence). The sample consisted of naive CD4+ T cells from blood. The receptor was isolated from a woman aged 18-29 years in good health. The chain combines TRBV13 with TRBJ2-7, with TRBD2 as a possible D gene (6 bases). The CDR3: CASSSAGTGRDEQYF. Written as DNA, the CDR3 is TGTGCCAGCAGCTCCGCCGGGACTGGACGAGACGAGCAGTACTTC.